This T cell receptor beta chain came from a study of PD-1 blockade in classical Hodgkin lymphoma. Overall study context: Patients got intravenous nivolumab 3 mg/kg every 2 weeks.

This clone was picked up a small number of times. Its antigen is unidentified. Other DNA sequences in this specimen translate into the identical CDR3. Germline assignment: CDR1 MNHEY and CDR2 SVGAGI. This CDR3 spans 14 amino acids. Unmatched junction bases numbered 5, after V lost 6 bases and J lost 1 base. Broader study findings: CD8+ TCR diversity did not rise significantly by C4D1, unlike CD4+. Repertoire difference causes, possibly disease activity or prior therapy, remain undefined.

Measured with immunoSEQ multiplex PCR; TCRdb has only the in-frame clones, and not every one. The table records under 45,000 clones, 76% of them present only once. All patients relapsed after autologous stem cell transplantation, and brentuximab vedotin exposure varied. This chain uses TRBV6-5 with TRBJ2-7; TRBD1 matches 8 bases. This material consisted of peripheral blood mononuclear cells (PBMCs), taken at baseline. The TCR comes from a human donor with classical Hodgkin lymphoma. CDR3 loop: CASSRQGSSYEQYF. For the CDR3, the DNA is TGTGCCAGCAGCAGACAGGGGTCATCCTACGAGCAGTACTTC.